This T cell receptor (beta chain) is from a study of blood T cell repertoires in COVID-19. Study overall: COVID-19 samples, acute and convalescent, were from the United States, Italy and Spain. PBMCs, B-cell-depleted T cells, or T cells were the source of the cDNA or gDNA that made up the material.

CDR1 LNHDA and CDR2 SQIVND come from the germline V gene (reference sequence). V dropped 6 bases and J dropped 10; count of bases not matched to a gene: 10. The CDR3 extends over 15 amino acids. Enrollees, about 18 to 89 years old, lived in some 24 US areas. Libraries were prepared by immunoSEQ multiplex PCR; TCRdb keeps only in-frame clonotypes and omits some of them. The table shows roughly 330,000 clones, with about 90% occurring only once. The gene calls are TRBV19 and TRBJ1-6, with 9 nucleotides matching TRBD1. The sequence derives from a woman younger than 45 who had recovered from COVID-19. The specimen was PBMCs or T cells enriched from blood (not recorded which). CDR3 amino acids: CASSRAGQGQSPLHF. As DNA, the CDR3 is TGTGCCAGTAGCCGTGCGGGACAGGGACAATCACCCCTCCACTTT.